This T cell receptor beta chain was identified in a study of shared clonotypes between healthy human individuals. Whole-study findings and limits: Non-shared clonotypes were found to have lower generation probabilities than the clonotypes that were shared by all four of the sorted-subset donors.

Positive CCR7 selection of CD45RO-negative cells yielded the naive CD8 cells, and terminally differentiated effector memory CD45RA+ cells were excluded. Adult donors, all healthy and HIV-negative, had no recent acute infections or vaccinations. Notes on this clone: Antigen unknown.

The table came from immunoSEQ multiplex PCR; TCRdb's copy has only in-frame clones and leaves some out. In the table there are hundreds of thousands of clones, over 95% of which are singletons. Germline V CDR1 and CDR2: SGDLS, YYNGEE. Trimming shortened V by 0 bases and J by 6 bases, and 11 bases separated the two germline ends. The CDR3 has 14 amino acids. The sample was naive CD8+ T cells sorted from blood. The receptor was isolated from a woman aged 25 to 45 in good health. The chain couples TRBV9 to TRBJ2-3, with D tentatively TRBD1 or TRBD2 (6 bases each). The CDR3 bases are TGTGCCAGCAGCGTAGAGGGGGGAGTGGATACGCAGTATTTT. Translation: CASSVEGGVDTQYF.